This TCR beta chain was documented in a study of T cells in Graves' hyperthyroidism and ophthalmopathy. The sample holds many counts of this clonotype. The trim removed 3 bases at V and 6 bases at J, leaving 8 bases unmatched. CDR1 KGHSH and CDR2 LQKENI come from the germline V gene. The CDR3 extends over 16 amino acids. Amplified regions were TCR beta CDR3 sequences from RNA transcripts. A set of HTBI primers served as the primers for a first-round RT-PCR of the TCR CDR3. One entry per CDR3 protein results from TCRdb running MiXCR on the multiplex PCR reads. The sample records about 500,000 distinct CDR3 sequences, 15% to 20% being singletons.

Sequencing used blood. This receptor was taken from a woman aged 25 to 39 with Graves' ophthalmopathy. This rearrangement joins TRBV18 to TRBJ2-3; TRBD2 matches at 11 bases. The CDR3, as DNA: TGTGCCAGCTCACCGAGTAGCGGGAGGGCCTTGGATACGCAGTATTTT. It is translated as CASSPSSGRALDTQYF.